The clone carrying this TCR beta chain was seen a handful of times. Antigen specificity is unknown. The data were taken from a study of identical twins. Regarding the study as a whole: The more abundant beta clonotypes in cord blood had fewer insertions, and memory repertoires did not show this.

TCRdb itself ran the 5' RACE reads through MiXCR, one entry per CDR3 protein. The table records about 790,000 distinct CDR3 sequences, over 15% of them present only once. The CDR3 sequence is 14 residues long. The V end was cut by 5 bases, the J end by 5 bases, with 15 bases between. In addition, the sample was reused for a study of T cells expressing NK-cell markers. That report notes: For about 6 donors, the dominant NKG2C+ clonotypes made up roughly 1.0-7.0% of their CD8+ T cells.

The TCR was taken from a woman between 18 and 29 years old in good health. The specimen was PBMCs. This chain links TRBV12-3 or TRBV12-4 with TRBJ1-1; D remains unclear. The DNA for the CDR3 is TGTGCCAGCAGTAAGGTTCCGGCGCCGACTGAAGCTTTCTTT. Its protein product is CASSKVPAPTEAFF.